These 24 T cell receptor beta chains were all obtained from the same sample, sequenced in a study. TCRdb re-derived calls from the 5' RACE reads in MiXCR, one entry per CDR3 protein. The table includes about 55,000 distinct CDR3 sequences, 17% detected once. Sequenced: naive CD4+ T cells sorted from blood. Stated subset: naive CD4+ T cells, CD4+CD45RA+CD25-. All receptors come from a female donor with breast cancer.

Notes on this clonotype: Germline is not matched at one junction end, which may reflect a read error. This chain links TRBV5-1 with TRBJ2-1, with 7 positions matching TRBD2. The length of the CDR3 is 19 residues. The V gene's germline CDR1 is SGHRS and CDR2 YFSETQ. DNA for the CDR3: TGCGCCAGCAGTTCTGCGGGCAGCGCCGGGACTATGTCCTACAATAAGCAGTTCTTC. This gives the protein CASSSAGSAGTMSYNKQFF.

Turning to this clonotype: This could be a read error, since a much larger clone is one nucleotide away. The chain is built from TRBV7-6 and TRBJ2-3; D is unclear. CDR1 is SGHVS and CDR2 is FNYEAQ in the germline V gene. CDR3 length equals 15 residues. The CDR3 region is CASSTWTAITDTLYF. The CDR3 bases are TGTGCCAGCAGCACCTGGACGGCCATCACAGATACGCTGTATTTT.

This CDR3 reads CSASWFGAGGNTEAFF. DNA of the CDR3: TGCAGTGCTAGCTGGTTCGGGGCAGGGGGAAACACTGAAGCTTTCTTT. The chain joins TRBV20-1 to TRBJ1-1, with 7 positions matching TRBD1. This CDR3 is 16 amino acids long. V was pared by 3 bases and J by 2 bases, with 12 bases of the junction left unmatched. Germline CDR1 and CDR2: DFQATT and SNEGSKA (reference sequence).

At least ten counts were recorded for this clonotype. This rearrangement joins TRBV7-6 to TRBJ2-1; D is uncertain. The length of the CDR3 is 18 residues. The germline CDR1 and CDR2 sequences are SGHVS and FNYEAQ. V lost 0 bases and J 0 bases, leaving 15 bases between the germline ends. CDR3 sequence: CASSLAPRLLLSYNEQFF. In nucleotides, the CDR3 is TGTGCCAGCAGCTTAGCGCCCCGACTCCTTCTCTCCTACAATGAGCAGTTCTTC.

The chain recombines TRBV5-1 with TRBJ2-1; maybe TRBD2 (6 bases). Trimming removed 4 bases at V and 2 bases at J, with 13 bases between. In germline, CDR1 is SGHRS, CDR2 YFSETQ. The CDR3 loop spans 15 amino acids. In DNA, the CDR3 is TGCGCCAGCAGCCTCCGGGACTCCCCCTACAATGAGCAGTTCTTC. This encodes CASSLRDSPYNEQFF.

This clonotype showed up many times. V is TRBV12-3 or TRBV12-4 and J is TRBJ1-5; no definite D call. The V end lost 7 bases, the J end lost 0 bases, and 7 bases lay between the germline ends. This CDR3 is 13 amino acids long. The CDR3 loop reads CASTGTSNQPQHF. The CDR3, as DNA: TGTGCCAGCACCGGTACTAGCAATCAGCCCCAGCATTTT.

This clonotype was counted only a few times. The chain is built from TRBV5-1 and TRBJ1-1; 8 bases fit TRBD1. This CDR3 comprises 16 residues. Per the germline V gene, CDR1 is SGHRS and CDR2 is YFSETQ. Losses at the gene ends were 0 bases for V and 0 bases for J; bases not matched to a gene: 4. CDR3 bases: TGCGCCAGCAGCTTGGGACAGGGGAAGATGAACACTGAAGCTTTCTTT. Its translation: CASSLGQGKMNTEAFF. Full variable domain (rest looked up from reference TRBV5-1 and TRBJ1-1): KAGVTQTPRYLIKTRGQQVTLSCSPISGHRSVSWYQQTPGQGLQFLFEYFSETQRNKGNFPGRFSGRQFSNSRSEMNVSTLELGDSALYLCASSLGQGKMNTEAFFGQGTRLTVV.

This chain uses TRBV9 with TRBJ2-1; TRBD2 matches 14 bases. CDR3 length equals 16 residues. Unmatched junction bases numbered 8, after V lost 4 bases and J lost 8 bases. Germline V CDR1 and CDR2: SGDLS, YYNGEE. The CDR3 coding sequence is TGTGCCAGCAGCCCCCGCGGGACTAGCGGGAGAGATGAGCAGTTCTTC. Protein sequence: CASSPRGTSGRDEQFF.

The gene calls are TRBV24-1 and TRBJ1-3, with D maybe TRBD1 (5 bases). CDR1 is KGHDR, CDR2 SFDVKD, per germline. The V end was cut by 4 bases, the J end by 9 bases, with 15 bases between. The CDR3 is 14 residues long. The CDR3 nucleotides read TGTGCCACCAGTGACACAGGTGCTTCGGGCACCATATATTTT. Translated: CATSDTGASGTIYF.

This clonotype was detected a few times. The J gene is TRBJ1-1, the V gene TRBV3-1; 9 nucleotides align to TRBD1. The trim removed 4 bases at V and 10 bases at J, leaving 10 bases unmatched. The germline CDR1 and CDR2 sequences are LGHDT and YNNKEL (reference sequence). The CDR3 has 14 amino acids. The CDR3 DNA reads TGTGCCAGCAGCCCCCTCGGGGACAGGGAAACAGCTTTCTTT. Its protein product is CASSPLGDRETAFF.

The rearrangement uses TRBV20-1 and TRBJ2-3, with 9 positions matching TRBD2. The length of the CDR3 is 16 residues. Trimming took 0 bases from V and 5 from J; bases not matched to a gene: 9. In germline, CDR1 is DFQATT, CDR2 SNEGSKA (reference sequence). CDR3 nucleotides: TGCAGTGCTAGAGATCTCCGGACTAGCGTCGGAGATACGCAGTATTTT. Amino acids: CSARDLRTSVGDTQYF.

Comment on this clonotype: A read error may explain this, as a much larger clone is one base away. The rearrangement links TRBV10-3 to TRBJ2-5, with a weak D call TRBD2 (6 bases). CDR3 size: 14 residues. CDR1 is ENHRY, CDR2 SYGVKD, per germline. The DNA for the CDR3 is TGTGCCAGCAGTCCGACTAGTCACCAAGAGACCCAGTACTTC. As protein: CASSPTSHQETQYF.

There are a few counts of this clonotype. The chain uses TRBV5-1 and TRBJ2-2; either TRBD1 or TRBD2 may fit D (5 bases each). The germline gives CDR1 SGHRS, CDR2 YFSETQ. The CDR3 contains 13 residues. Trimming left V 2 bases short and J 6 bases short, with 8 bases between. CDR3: CASSFGAAGELFF. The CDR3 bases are TGCGCCAGCAGCTTCGGGGCGGCCGGGGAGCTGTTTTTT.

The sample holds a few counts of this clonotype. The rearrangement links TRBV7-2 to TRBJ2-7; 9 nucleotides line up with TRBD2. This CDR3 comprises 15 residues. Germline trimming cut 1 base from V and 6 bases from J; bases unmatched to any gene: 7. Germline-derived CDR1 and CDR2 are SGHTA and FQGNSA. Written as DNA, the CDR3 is TGTGCCAGCAGCTTAGTATTAGCGGGAGACGGCGAGCAGTACTTC. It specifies CASSLVLAGDGEQYF.

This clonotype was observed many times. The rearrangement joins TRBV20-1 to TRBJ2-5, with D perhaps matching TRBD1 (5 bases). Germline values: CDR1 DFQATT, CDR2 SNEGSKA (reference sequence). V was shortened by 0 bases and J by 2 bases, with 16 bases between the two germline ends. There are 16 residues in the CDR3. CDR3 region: CSAREDTSYRQETQYF. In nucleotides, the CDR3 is TGCAGTGCTAGAGAGGATACGAGTTACAGGCAAGAGACCCAGTACTTC.

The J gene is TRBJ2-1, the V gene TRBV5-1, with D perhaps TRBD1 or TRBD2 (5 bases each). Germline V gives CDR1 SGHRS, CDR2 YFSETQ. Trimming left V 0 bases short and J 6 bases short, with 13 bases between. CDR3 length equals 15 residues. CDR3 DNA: TGCGCCAGCAGCTTGGGGGACGCCTTCCCCAATGAGCAGTTCTTC. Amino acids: CASSLGDAFPNEQFF.

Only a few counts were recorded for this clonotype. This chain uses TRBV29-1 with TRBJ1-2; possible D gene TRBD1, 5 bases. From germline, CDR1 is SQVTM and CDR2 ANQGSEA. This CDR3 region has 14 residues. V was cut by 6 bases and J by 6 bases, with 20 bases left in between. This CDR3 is CSVSGAREGNGYTF. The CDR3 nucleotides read TGCAGCGTCTCCGGGGCCAGGGAGGGGAATGGCTACACCTTC.

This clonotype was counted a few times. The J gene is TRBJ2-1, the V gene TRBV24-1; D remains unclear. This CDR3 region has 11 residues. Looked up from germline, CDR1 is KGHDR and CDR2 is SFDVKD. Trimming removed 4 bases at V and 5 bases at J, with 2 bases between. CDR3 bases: TGTGCCACCAGTGAAAACAATGAGCAGTTCTTC. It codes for CATSENNEQFF.

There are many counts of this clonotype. The chain's CDR3 is CSAREASGRNEQFF. CDR3 sequence (DNA): TGCAGTGCTAGAGAGGCTAGCGGGAGAAATGAGCAGTTCTTC. V is TRBV20-1 and J is TRBJ2-1; TRBD2 aligns across 10 bases. CDR1 DFQATT and CDR2 SNEGSKA come from the germline V gene (reference sequence). After removal of 0 bases from V and 7 bases from J, the junction contained 3 bases not matched to a gene. This CDR3 has 14 residues.

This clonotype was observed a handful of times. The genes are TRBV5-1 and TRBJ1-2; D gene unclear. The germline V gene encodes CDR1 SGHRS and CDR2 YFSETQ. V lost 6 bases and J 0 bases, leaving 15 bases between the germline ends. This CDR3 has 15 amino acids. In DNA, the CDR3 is TGCGCCAGCAACCTCCAGGCAGCTACTAACTATGGCTACACCTTC. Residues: CASNLQAATNYGYTF.

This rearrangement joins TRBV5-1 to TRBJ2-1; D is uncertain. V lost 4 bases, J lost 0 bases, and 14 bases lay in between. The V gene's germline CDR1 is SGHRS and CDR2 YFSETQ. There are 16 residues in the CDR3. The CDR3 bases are TGCGCCAGCAGCCCGGACCAGGTCGGCTCCTACAATGAGCAGTTCTTC. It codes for CASSPDQVGSYNEQFF.

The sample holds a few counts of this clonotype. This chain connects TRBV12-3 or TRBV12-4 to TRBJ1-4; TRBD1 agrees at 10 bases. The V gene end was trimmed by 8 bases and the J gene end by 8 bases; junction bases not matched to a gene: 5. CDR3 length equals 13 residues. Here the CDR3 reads CASGQGVGEKLFF. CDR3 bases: TGTGCCAGCGGACAGGGGGTTGGCGAAAAACTGTTTTTT.

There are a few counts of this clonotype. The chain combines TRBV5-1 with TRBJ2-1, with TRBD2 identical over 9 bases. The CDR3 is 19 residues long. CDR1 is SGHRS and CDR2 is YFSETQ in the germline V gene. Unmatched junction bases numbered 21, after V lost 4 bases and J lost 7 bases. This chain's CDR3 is CASSPGGTDSLAGRNEQFF. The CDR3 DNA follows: TGCGCCAGCAGCCCGGGAGGGACAGACTCTCTAGCGGGGAGAAATGAGCAGTTCTTC.

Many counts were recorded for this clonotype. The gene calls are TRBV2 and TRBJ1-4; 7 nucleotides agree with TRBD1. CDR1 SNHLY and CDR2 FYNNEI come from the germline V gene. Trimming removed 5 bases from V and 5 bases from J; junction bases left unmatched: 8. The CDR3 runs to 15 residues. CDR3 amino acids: CASSNTGTVNEKLFF. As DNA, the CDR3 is TGTGCCAGCAGTAACACCGGGACAGTCAATGAAAAACTGTTTTTT. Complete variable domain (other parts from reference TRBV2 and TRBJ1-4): EPEVTQTPSHQVTQMGQEVILRCVPISNHLYFYWYRQILGQKVEFLVSFYNNEISEKSEIFDDQFSVERPDGSNFTLKIRSTKLEDSAMYFCASSNTGTVNEKLFFGSGTQLSVL.